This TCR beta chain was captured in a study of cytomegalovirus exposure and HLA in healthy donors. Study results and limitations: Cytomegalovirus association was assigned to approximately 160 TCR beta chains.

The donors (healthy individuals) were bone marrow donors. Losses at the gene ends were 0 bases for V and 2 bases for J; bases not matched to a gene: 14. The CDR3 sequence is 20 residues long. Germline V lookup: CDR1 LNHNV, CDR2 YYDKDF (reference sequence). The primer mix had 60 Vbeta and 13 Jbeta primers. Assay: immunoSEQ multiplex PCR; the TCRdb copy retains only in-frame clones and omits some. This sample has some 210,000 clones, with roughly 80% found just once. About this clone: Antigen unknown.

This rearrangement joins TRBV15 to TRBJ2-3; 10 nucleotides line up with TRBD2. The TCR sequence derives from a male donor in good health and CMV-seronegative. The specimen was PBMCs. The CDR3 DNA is TGTGCCACCAGCAGAGATTCGCTAGCGGGAGCCCAAAAGTTCACAGATACGCAGTATTTT. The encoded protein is CATSRDSLAGAQKFTDTQYF. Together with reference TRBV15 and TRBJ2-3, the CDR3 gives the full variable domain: DAMVIQNPRYQVTQFGKPVTLSCSQTLNHNVMYWYQQKSSQAPKLLFHYYDKDFNNEADTPDNFQSRRPNTSFCFLDIRSPGLGDTAMYLCATSRDSLAGAQKFTDTQYFGPGTRLTVL.